Shown below are 11 T cell receptor beta chains from a single sample sequenced in a study of PD-L1 blockade in urothelial cancer. Indicated time point: pretreatment peripheral blood. Assay: immunoSEQ multiplex PCR; the TCRdb copy retains only in-frame clones and omits some. This table has 50,000 to 55,000 clones, 75% to 90% appearing once. The material sequenced was PBMCs, taken around atezolizumab (anti-PD-L1) treatment. The receptors here all came from a man aged 45-60 years with urothelial cancer.

The J gene is TRBJ1-6, the V gene TRBV19; TRBD1 matches at 10 bases. From germline, CDR1 is LNHDA and CDR2 SQIVND (reference sequence). The CDR3 consists of 14 residues. After removal of 8 bases from V and 7 bases from J, the junction contained 5 bases not matched to a gene. CDR3: CASADRGKNSPLHF. CDR3 nucleotide sequence: TGTGCCAGTGCGGACAGGGGGAAAAATTCACCCCTCCACTTT.

The CDR3 coding sequence is TGTGCCAGCTCAATCACGGGACAGGGCTTCGGATCTGGAAACACCATATATTTT. Protein sequence: CASSITGQGFGSGNTIYF. The chain links TRBV18 to TRBJ1-3; 9 bases are a match to TRBD1. J gave up 1 base and V 5 bases, and 12 bases lay outside the gene matches. This CDR3 region has 18 residues. Per the germline V gene, CDR1 is KGHSH and CDR2 is LQKENI.

The gene calls are TRBV7-9 and TRBJ2-1, with D maybe TRBD2 (6 bases). Germline CDR1 reads SEHNR; CDR2 reads FQNEAQ (reference sequence). CDR3 length: 15 amino acids. The V end was cut by 3 bases, the J end by 0 bases, with 9 bases between. The CDR3 region is CASSFSGTSYNEQFF. DNA for the CDR3: TGTGCCAGCAGCTTTAGCGGAACCTCCTACAATGAGCAGTTCTTC.

The chain has TRBV7-9 and TRBJ2-1, with 10 bases aligning to TRBD2. CDR1 SEHNR and CDR2 FQNEAQ come from the germline V gene (reference sequence). Trimming cost V 6 bases and J 7 bases; bases outside gene matches: 12. This CDR3 contains 16 residues. For the CDR3, the DNA is TGTGCCAGCAGGGGGAACAGCGGGAGGGCGAGGAATGAGCAGTTCTTC. Amino acids: CASRGNSGRARNEQFF.

This rearrangement joins TRBV7-9 to TRBJ2-1; 7 bases agree with TRBD2. V shed 5 bases, J shed 4 bases, and the junction held 8 bases outside the gene matches. The germline gives CDR1 SEHNR, CDR2 FQNEAQ (reference sequence). The CDR3 runs 15 residues. This CDR3 reads CASSRLAVLYNEQFF. CDR3 nucleotide sequence: TGTGCCAGCAGCCGTCTAGCGGTATTATACAATGAGCAGTTCTTC.

CDR3 coding DNA: TGCGCCAGCAGCCTAACCCCTGCGGGGGACTTAAACCGAGGCAATGAGCAGTTCTTC. This encodes CASSLTPAGDLNRGNEQFF. J is TRBJ2-1 and V is TRBV5-1, with 7 bases aligning to TRBD2. The CDR3 loop spans 19 amino acids. Trimming removed 4 bases from V and 6 bases from J; junction bases left unmatched: 22. Germline values: CDR1 SGHRS, CDR2 YFSETQ.

The V and J genes are TRBV18 and TRBJ2-1, with 9 bases matching TRBD2. The V segment lost 0 bases and the J segment 2 bases; nucleotides outside the gene matches: 2. This CDR3 has 16 residues. The V gene's germline CDR1 is KGHSH and CDR2 LQKENI. The DNA for the CDR3 is TGTGCCAGCTCACCACCGACTAGCGGAGCCTACAATGAGCAGTTCTTC. Its protein product is CASSPPTSGAYNEQFF.

V is TRBV9 and J is TRBJ2-2; TRBD2 agrees at 9 bases. The V gene end was trimmed by 0 bases and the J gene end by 0 bases; junction bases not matched to a gene: 3. The CDR3 spans 17 residues. CDR1 and CDR2 from the germline V gene are SGDLS and YYNGEE. CDR3 protein: CASSVAPSGTNTGELFF. Written as DNA, the CDR3 is TGTGCCAGCAGCGTAGCTCCTAGCGGGACGAACACCGGGGAGCTGTTTTTT.

The chain links TRBV9 to TRBJ2-7; D might be TRBD2 (6 bases). This CDR3 contains 15 residues. V lost 1 base, J lost 2 bases, and 13 bases lay in between. Germline assignment: CDR1 SGDLS and CDR2 YYNGEE. Here the CDR3 reads CASSVTRDSAYEQYF. The CDR3 nucleotides read TGTGCCAGCAGCGTAACCCGGGACTCAGCCTACGAGCAGTACTTC. Full variable domain (outside the CDR3, taken from reference TRBV9 and TRBJ2-7): DSGVTQTPKHLITATGQRVTLRCSPRSGDLSVYWYQQSLDQGLQFLIQYYNGEERAKGNILERFSAQQFPDLHSELNLSSLELGDSALYFCASSVTRDSAYEQYFGPGTRLTVT.

This clone has a handful of counts. This rearrangement joins TRBV9 to TRBJ1-3; the D gene is possibly TRBD1 (6 bases). The germline V and J ends were trimmed by 1 base and 5 bases, with 7 bases remaining between them. This CDR3 contains 13 residues. Germline V gene data show CDR1 as SGDLS and CDR2 as YYNGEE. DNA for the CDR3: TGTGCCAGCAGCGTACAGGGGAGAAACACCATATATTTT. As protein: CASSVQGRNTIYF. The full variable domain, its missing parts supplied by reference TRBV9 and TRBJ1-3, is DSGVTQTPKHLITATGQRVTLRCSPRSGDLSVYWYQQSLDQGLQFLIQYYNGEERAKGNILERFSAQQFPDLHSELNLSSLELGDSALYFCASSVQGRNTIYFGEGSWLTVV.

For the CDR3, the DNA is TGCGCCAGCAGCTTGAATGGGCCTGTGGAGACCCAGTACTTC. Its protein product is CASSLNGPVETQYF. This chain joins TRBV5-1 and TRBJ2-5; no clear D. This CDR3 comprises 14 residues. V was shortened by 1 base and J by 5 bases, with 12 bases between the two germline ends. The germline V gene has CDR1 SGHRS and CDR2 YFSETQ.